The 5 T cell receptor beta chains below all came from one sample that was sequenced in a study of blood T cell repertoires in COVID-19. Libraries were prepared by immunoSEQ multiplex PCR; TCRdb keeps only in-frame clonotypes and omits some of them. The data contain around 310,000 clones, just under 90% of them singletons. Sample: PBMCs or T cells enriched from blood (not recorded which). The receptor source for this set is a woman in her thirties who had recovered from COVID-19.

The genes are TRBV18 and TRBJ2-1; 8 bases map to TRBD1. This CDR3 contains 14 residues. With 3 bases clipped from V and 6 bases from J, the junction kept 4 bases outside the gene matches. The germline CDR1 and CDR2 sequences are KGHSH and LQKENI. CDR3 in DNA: TGTGCCAGCTCACCTTTACAGGGGGGCAATGAGCAGTTCTTC. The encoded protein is CASSPLQGGNEQFF.

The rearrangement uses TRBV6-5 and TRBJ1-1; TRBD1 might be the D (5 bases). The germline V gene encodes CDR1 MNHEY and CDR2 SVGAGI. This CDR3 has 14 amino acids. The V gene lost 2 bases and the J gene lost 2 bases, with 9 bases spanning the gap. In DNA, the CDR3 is TGTGCCAGCAGTTACGGGGCAGTAAACACTGAAGCTTTCTTT. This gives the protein CASSYGAVNTEAFF.

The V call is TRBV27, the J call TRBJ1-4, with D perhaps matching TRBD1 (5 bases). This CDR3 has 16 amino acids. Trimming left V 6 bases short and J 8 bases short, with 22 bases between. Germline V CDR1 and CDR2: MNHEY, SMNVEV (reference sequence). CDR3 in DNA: TGTGCCAGCAGGCCAATTACGGGGGACGTGTGGGAAAAACTGTTTTTT. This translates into CASRPITGDVWEKLFF. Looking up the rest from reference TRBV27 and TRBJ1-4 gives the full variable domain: EAQVTQNPRYLITVTGKKLTVTCSQNMNHEYMSWYRQDPGLGLRQIYYSMNVEVTDKGDVPEGYKVSRKEKRNFPLILESPSPNQTSLYFCASRPITGDVWEKLFFGSGTQLSVL.

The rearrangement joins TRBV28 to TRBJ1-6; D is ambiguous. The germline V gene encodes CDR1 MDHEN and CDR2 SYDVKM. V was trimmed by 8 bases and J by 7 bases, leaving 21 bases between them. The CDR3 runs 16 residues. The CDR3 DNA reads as TGTGCCAGCTGGACTGACGGCGGCTCCTTAAATTCACCCCTCCACTTT. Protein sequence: CASWTDGGSLNSPLHF.

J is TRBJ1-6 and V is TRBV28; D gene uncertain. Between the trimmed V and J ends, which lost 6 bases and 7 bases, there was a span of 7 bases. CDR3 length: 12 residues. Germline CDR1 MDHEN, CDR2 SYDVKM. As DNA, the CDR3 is TGTGCCAGCAGCTATATCAATTCACCCCTCCACTTT. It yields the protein CASSYINSPLHF.